This is a list of T cell receptor beta chains from one sample in a study of spatial heterogeneity in lung cancer. MiXCR, run by TCRdb on the 5' RACE reads, gives a single entry per CDR3 protein. The sample holds around 89,000 distinct CDR3 sequences, more than 10% seen once. The sequencing used PBMCs, collected at surgery. The receptors here all came from a male donor with early-stage non-small cell lung cancer. CDR3s include the opening cysteine and the closing phenylalanine or tryptophan. A D gene is named only where the DNA matches it firmly. Only some rows state a clone size, as once, few, many or a class for expanded clones.

cdr3_nt	cdr3_aa	d_call	clone_size	j_call	v_call
TGCAGCGTTGACTTCAGCGGCCAAGAGACCCAGTACTTC	CSVDFSGQETQYF	NA	few	TRBJ2-5	TRBV29-1
TGTGCCAGCAGTTCTTATAGAGAACCGCCGCAGGGCCTAGAAGAGACCCAGTACTTC	CASSSYREPPQGLEETQYF	NA	few	TRBJ2-5	TRBV6-2/TRBV6-3
TGTGCCAGCAGTCCCCGGGGACAGGGAGGGACAGATACGCAGTATTTT	CASSPRGQGGTDTQYF	TRBD1	NA	TRBJ2-3	TRBV6-5
TGTGCCAGCAGCGTAAGTAGTCTACCATACGAGCAGTACTTC	CASSVSSLPYEQYF	NA	many	TRBJ2-7	TRBV9
TGCGCCAGCAGCGGGACACACTACGAGCAGTACTTC	CASSGTHYEQYF	NA	NA	TRBJ2-7	TRBV5-1
TGTGCCAGCAGTCCCGGGCTAGCCCGTTACAATGAGCAGTTCTTC	CASSPGLARYNEQFF	NA	many	TRBJ2-1	TRBV12-3/TRBV12-4
TGTGCCAGCAGCGTAGGACAGAGCTACGAGCAGTACTTC	CASSVGQSYEQYF	NA	NA	TRBJ2-7	TRBV9
TGTGCCAGCAGGTTCCCGTTTGCCGGGGAGCTGTTTTTT	CASRFPFAGELFF	NA	NA	TRBJ2-2	TRBV12-3/TRBV12-4
TGCAAACCGCAGAAGCTCTCCTACGAGCAGTACTTC	CKPQKLSYEQYF	NA	few	TRBJ2-7	TRBV29-1
TGTGCCAGTAGACCAGCCTACAATGAGCAGTTCTTC	CASRPAYNEQFF	NA	many	TRBJ2-1	TRBV7-9
TGTGCCAGCACTCCCGCAGGGGTTGACACTGAAGCTTTCTTT	CASTPAGVDTEAFF	NA	NA	TRBJ1-1	TRBV12-3/TRBV12-4
TGTGCCAGCAGCGCCCAACACCTGCCGAACACTGAAGCTTTCTTT	CASSAQHLPNTEAFF	NA	many	TRBJ1-1	TRBV7-3
TGTGCCAGTGTGGTTCCAGGGGCCCCTTCGGGGGGGCAGTTCTTC	CASVVPGAPSGGQFF	NA	NA	TRBJ2-1	TRBV2
TGTGCCAGCAGTCCCCCCCGTCGGGAGCAGTACTTC	CASSPPRREQYF	NA	few	TRBJ2-7	TRBV28
TGTGCCAGCAGCTTAGAGGGGATTGACACTGAAGCTTTCTTT	CASSLEGIDTEAFF	NA	NA	TRBJ1-1	TRBV13